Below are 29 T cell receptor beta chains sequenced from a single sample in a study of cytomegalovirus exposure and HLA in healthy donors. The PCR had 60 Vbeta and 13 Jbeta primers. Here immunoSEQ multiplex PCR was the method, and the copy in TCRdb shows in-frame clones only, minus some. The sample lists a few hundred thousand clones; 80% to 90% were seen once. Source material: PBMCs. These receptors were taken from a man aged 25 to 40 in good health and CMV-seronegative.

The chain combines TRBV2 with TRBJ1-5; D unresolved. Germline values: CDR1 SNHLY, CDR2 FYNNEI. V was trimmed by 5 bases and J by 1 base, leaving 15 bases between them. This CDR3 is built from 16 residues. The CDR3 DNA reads TGTGCCAGCAGTCCAGAGGGTCTTGGGAGCAATCAGCCCCAGCATTTT. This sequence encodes CASSPEGLGSNQPQHF.

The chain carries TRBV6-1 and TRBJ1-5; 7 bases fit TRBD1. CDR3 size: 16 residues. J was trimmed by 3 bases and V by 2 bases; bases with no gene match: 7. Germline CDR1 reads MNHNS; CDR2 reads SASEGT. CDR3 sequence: CASSERTGDFNQPQHF. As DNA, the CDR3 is TGTGCCAGCAGTGAACGAACAGGGGACTTCAATCAGCCCCAGCATTTT.

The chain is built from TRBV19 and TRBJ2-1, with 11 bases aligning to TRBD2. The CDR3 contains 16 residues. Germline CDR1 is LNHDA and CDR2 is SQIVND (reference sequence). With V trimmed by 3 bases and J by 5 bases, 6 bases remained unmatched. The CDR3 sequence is CASSIRASGGNNEQFF. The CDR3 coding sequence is TGTGCCAGTAGTATCAGGGCTAGCGGGGGGAACAATGAGCAGTTCTTC.

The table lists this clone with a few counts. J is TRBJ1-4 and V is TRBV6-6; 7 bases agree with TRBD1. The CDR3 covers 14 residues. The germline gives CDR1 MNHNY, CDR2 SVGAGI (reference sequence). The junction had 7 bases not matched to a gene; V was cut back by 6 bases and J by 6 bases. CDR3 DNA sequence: TGTGCCAGCAGCAGACAGGGATCAGATGAAAAACTGTTTTTT. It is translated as CASSRQGSDEKLFF.

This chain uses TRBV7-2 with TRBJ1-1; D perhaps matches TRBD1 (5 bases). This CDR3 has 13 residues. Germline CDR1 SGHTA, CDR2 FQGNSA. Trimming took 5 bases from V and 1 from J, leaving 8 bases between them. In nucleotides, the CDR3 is TGTGCCAGCAGCGGACACGCGAACACTGAAGCTTTCTTT. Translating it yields CASSGHANTEAFF.

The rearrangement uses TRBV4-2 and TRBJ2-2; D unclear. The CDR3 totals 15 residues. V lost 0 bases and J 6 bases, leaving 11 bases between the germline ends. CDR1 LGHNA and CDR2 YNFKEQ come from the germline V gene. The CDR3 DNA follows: TGTGCCAGCAGCCAAGATGCGGCCTCTGCCGGGGAGCTGTTTTTT. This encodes CASSQDAASAGELFF.

In nucleotides, the CDR3 is TGCGCCAGCAGCCAAGATGGAGGACAGGGGGATACGCAGTATTTT. As protein: CASSQDGGQGDTQYF. The V gene is TRBV4-3, the J gene TRBJ2-3, with 9 bases lining up with TRBD1. The CDR3 has 15 amino acids. Germline CDR1 and CDR2: LGHNA and YSLEER. V was pared by 0 bases and J by 6 bases, with 4 bases of the junction left unmatched.

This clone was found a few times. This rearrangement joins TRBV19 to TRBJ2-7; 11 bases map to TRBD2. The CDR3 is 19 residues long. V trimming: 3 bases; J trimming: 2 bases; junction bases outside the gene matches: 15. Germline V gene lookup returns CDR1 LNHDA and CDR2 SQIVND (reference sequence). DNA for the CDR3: TGTGCCAGTAGTATGCATGTTGCACTAGCGGGGGCCGAAGCCTACGAGCAGTACTTC. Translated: CASSMHVALAGAEAYEQYF.

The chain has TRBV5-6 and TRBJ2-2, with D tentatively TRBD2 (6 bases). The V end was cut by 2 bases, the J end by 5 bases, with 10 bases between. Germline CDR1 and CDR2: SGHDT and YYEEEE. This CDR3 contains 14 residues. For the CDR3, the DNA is TGTGCCAGCAGCTTTGGGGGGTATACCGGGGAGCTGTTTTTT. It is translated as CASSFGGYTGELFF.

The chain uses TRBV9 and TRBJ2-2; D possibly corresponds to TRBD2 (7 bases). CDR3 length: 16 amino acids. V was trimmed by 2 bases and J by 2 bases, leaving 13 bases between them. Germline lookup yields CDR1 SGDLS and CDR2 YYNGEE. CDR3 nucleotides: TGTGCCAGCAGCGTGCGAGGGGGGGGCAACACCGGGGAGCTGTTTTTT. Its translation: CASSVRGGGNTGELFF.

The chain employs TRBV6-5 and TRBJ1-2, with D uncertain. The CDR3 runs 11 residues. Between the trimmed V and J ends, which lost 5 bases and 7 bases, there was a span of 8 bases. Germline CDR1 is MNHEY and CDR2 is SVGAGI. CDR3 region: CASSNVLGYTF. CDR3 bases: TGTGCCAGCAGTAATGTACTTGGCTACACCTTC.

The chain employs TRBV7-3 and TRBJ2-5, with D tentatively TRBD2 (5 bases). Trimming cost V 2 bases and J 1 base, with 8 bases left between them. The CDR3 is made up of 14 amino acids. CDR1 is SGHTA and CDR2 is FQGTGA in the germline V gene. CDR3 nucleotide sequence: TGTGCCAGCAGCTTAGGGAGTCGCCAAGAGACCCAGTACTTC. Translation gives CASSLGSRQETQYF.

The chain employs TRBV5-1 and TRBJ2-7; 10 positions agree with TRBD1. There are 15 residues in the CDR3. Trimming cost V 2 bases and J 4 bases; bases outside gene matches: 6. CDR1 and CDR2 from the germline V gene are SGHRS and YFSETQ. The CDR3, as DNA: TGCGCCAGCAGCTTCGGGGGACAGGGGTATTACGAGCAGTACTTC. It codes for CASSFGGQGYYEQYF.

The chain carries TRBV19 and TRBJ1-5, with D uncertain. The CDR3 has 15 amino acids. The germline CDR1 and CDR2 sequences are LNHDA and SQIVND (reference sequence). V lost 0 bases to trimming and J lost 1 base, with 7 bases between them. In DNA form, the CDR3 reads TGTGCCAGTAGTATAGATCGAACAAGCAATCAGCCCCAGCATTTT. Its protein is CASSIDRTSNQPQHF. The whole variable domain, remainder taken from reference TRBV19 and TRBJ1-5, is DGGITQSPKYLFRKEGQNVTLSCEQNLNHDAMYWYRQDPGQGLRLIYYSQIVNDFQKGDIAEGYSVSREKKESFPLTVTSAQKNPTAFYLCASSIDRTSNQPQHFGDGTRLSIL.

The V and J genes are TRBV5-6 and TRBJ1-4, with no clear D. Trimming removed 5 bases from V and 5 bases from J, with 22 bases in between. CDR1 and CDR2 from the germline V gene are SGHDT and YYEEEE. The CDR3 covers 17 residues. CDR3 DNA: TGTGCCAGCAGTAGTTGGCCGAGCGGGAAGAAAAATGAAAAACTGTTTTTT. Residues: CASSSWPSGKKNEKLFF. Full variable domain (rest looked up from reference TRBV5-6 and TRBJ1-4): DAGVTQSPTHLIKTRGQQVTLRCSPKSGHDTVSWYQQALGQGPQFIFQYYEEEERQRGNFPDRFSGHQFPNYSSELNVNALLLGDSALYLCASSSWPSGKKNEKLFFGSGTQLSVL.

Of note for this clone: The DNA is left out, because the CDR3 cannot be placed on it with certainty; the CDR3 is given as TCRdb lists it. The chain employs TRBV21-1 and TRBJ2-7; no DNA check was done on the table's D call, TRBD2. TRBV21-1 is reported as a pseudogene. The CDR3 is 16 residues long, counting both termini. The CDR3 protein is CASSKAVASGIYEQYF.

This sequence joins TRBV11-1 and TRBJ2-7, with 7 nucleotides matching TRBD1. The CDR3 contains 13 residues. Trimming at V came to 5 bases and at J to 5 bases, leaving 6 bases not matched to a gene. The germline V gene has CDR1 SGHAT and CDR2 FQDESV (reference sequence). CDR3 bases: TGTGCCAGCAGCGTGACAGGGTCTCACGAGCAGTACTTC. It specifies CASSVTGSHEQYF. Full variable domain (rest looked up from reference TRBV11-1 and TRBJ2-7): EAEVAQSPRYKITEKSQAVAFWCDPISGHATLYWYRQILGQGPELLVQFQDESVVDDSQLPKDRFSAERLKGVDSTLKIQPAELGDSAMYLCASSVTGSHEQYFGPGTRLTVT.

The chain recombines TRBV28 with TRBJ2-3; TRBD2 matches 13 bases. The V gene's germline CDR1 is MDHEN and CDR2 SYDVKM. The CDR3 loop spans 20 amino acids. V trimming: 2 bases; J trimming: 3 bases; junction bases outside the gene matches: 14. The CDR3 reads CASSLLRRLAGGHGTDTQYF. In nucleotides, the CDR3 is TGTGCCAGCAGTTTACTCCGACGACTAGCGGGGGGCCATGGGACAGATACGCAGTATTTT.

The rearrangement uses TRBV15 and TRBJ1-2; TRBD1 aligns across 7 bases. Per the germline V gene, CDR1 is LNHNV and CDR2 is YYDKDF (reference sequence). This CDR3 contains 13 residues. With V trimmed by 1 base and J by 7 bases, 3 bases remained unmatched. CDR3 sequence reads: CATSRVGTAGYTF. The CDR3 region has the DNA TGTGCCACCAGCAGAGTCGGGACAGCTGGCTACACCTTC.

DNA for the CDR3: TGTGCCAGCAGCTTCGGAGGGGTAGGGAATGAGCAGTTCTTC. Its protein is CASSFGGVGNEQFF. The J gene is TRBJ2-1, the V gene TRBV7-9, with D maybe TRBD2 (6 bases). The V end lost 3 bases, the J end lost 7 bases, and 13 bases lay between the germline ends. CDR3 length equals 14 residues. Germline CDR1 is SEHNR and CDR2 is FQNEAQ (reference sequence). The variable domain in full, completed from reference TRBV7-9 and TRBJ2-1, reads DTGVSQNPRHKITKRGQNVTFRCDPISEHNRLYWYRQTLGQGPEFLTYFQNEAQLEKSRLLSDRFSAERPKGSFSTLEIQRTEQGDSAMYLCASSFGGVGNEQFFGPGTRLTVL.

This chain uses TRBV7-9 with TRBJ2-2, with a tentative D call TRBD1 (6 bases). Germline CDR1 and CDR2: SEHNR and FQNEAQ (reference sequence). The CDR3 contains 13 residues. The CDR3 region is CSLRTDPTGELFF. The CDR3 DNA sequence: TGTTCCTTGCGGACAGACCCCACCGGGGAGCTGTTTTTT.

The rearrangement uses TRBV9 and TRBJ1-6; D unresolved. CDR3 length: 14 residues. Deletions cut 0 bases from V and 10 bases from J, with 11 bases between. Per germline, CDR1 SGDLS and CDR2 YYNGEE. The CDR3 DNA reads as TGTGCCAGCAGCGTAGTTGAGGGTCCGTCACCCCTCCACTTT. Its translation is CASSVVEGPSPLHF.

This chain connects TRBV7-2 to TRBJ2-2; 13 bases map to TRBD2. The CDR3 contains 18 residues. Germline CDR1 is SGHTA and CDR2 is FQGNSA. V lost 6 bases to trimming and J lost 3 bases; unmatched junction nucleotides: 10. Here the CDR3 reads CASRPGLAGLQDTGELFF. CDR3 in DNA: TGTGCCAGCAGACCGGGACTAGCGGGGCTTCAGGACACCGGGGAGCTGTTTTTT.

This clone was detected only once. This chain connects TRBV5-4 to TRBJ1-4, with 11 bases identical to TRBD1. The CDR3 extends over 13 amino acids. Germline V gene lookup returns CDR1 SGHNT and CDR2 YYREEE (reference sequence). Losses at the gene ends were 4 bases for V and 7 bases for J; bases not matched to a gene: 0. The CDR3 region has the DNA TGTGCCAGCAGCGGGACAGGGGGTGAAAAACTGTTTTTT. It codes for CASSGTGGEKLFF.

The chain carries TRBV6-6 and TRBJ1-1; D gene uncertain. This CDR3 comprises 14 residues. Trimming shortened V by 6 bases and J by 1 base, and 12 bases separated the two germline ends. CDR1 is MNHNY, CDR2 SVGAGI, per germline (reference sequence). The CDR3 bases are TGTGCCAGCAGGCGGGCAGAGACGAACACTGAAGCTTTCTTT. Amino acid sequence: CASRRAETNTEAFF.

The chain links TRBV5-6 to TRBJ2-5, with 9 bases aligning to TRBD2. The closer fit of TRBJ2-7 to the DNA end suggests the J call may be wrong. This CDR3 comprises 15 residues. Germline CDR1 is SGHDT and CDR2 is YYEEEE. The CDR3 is CASSLEPSGAYEQYF. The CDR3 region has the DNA TGTGCCAGCAGCTTGGAACCTAGCGGGGCCTACGAGCAGTACTTC.

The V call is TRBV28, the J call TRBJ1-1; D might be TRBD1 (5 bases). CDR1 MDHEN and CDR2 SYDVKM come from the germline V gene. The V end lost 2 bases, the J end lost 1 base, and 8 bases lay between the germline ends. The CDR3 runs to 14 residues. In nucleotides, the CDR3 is TGTGCCAGCAGTTTACCAGGGCGGAACACTGAAGCTTTCTTT. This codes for CASSLPGRNTEAFF.

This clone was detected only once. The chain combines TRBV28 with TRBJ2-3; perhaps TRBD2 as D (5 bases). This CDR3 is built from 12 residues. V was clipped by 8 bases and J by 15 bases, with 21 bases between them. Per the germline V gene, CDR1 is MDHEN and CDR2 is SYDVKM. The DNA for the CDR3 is TGTGCCAGCCAATCGACGCTTACCGAGGGCTATTTT. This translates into CASQSTLTEGYF.

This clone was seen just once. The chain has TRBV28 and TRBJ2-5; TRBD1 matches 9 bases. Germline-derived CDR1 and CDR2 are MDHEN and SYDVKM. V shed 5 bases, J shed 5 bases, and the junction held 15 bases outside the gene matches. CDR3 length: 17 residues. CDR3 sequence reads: CASSARGTGRVGETQYF. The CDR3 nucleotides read TGTGCCAGCAGTGCTAGGGGGACAGGGAGGGTCGGGGAGACCCAGTACTTC.